Listed below are T cell receptor beta chains from one sample, sequenced in a study of shared clonotypes between healthy human individuals. Measured with immunoSEQ multiplex PCR; TCRdb has only the in-frame clones, and not every one. Of approximately 1,500,000 clones listed, roughly 95% are singletons. Sequences were obtained from naive CD4+ T cells sorted from blood. The receptors were sampled from a man aged 25 to 45 in good health. CDR3s include the opening cysteine and the closing phenylalanine or tryptophan. The order of the fields is D gene, J gene, V gene, CDR3 DNA, CDR3 protein. The D gene is left open where the match is weak.

>TRBD2|TRBJ2-3|TRBV10-2
TGCGCCAGCATCAAGACTAGCGGGAAGGTCGGAGATACGCAGTATTTT
CASIKTSGKVGDTQYF
>.|TRBJ2-1|TRBV27
TGTGCCAGCAGTTTTCTCCCTTACAATGAGCAGTTCTTC
CASSFLPYNEQFF
>.|TRBJ1-5|TRBV19
TGTGCCAGTGCCGGGAATGGCAATCAGCCCCAGCATTTT
CASAGNGNQPQHF
>.|TRBJ2-7|TRBV15
TGTGCCACCAGCGCCCAACAGGGTCCGCTACTACGAGAGCAGTACTTC
CATSAQQGPLLREQYF
>.|TRBJ2-5|TRBV18
TGTGCCAGCTCACGGGCTGGAGAGACCCAGTACTTC
CASSRAGETQYF
>TRBD2|TRBJ2-7|TRBV7-3
TGTGCCAGCAGCCCTAGCGGGAAGTCCTACGAGCAGTACTTC
CASSPSGKSYEQYF
>.|TRBJ1-2|TRBV30
TGTGCCTGGAGTACGGGGGCGGGCTACACCTTC
CAWSTGAGYTF
>TRBD2|TRBJ2-3|TRBV10-3
TGTGCCATCAGTGAGCTAGCGGGGAGCACAGATACGCAGTATTTT
CAISELAGSTDTQYF
>TRBD2|TRBJ2-3|TRBV28
TGTGCCAGCAGTTCCCAGGGGACAGTACTAGCGGGTTTCACAGATACGCAGTATTTT
CASSSQGTVLAGFTDTQYF
>.|TRBJ2-5|TRBV20-1
TGCAGTGCTCGCCTCCTAGAGACCCAGTACTTC
CSARLLETQYF
>.|TRBJ2-7|TRBV19
TGTGCCAGTAGTACAGGGACCTCGGCGGGTGAGCAGTACTTC
CASSTGTSAGEQYF
>TRBD1|TRBJ2-7|TRBV10-2
TGCGCCAGCAGGGGGACAGGGAAAGGGTACGAGCAGTACTTC
CASRGTGKGYEQYF